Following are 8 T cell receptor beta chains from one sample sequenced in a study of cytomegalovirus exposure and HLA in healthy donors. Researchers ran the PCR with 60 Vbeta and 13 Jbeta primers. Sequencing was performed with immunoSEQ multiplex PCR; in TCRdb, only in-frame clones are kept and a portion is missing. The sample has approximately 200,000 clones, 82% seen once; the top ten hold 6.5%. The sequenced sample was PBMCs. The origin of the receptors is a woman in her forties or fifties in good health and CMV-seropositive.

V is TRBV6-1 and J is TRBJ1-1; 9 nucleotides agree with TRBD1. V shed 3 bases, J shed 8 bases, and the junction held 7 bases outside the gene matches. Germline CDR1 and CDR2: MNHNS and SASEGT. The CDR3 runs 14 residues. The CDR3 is CASSEWGQGGEAFF. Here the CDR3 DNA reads TGTGCCAGCAGTGAGTGGGGACAGGGAGGAGAAGCTTTCTTT.

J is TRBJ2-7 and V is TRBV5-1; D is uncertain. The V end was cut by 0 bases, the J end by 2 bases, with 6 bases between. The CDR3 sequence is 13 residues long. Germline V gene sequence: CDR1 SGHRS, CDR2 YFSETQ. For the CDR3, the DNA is TGCGCCAGCAGCTTGGTCCCGGCCTACGAGCAGTACTTC. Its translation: CASSLVPAYEQYF. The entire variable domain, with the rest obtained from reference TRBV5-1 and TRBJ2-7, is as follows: KAGVTQTPRYLIKTRGQQVTLSCSPISGHRSVSWYQQTPGQGLQFLFEYFSETQRNKGNFPGRFSGRQFSNSRSEMNVSTLELGDSALYLCASSLVPAYEQYFGPGTRLTVT.

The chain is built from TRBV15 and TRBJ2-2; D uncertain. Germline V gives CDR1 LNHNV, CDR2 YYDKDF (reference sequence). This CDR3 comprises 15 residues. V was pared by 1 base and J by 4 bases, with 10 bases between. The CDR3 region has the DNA TGTGCCACCAGCAGAGCGGCCTCGGGCACCGGGGAGCTGTTTTTT. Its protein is CATSRAASGTGELFF.

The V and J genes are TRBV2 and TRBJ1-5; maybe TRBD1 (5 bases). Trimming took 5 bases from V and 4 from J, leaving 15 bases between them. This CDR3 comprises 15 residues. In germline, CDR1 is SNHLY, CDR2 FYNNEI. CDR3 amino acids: CASSQGGRGNQPQHF. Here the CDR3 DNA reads TGTGCCAGCAGTCAGGGAGGGCGTGGAAATCAGCCCCAGCATTTT.

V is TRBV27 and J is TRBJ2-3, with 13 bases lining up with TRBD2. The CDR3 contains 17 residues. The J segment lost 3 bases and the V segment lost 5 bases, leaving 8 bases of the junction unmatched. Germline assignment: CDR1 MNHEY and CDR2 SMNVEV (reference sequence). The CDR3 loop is CASSLRTSGSRTDTQYF. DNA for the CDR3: TGTGCCAGCAGTCTCCGGACTAGCGGGAGCCGGACAGATACGCAGTATTTT.

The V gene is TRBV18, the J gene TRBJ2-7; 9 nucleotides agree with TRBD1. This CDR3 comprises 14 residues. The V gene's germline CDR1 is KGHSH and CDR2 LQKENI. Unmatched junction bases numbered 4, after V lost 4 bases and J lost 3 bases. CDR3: CASSLRQGVYEQYF. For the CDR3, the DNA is TGTGCCAGCTCACTACGACAGGGGGTCTACGAGCAGTACTTC.

The CDR3 region has the DNA TGTGCCAGCAGCCGGGGACAGCACAGTGGGAATGAGCAGTTCTTC. The encoded protein is CASSRGQHSGNEQFF. The V and J genes are TRBV28 and TRBJ2-1; 7 bases are shared with TRBD1. CDR3 size: 15 residues. J lost 7 bases, V lost 6 bases, and 12 bases had no gene match. The germline CDR1 and CDR2 sequences are MDHEN and SYDVKM.

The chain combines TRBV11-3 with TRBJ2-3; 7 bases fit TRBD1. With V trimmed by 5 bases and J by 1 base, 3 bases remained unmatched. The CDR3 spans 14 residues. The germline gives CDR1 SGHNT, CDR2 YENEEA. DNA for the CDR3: TGTGCCAGCAGCAAGGGGGCGGGCACAGATACGCAGTATTTT. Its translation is CASSKGAGTDTQYF.